The clone carrying this TCR beta chain was counted a few times. Library preparation (for TCRbeta) was performed with unique molecular identifiers. MiXCR was run by TCRdb on the PCR reads, yielding one entry per CDR3 protein. The sample contains roughly 350,000 distinct CDR3 sequences, 10% of which appear only once. This sample stems from a study of T-cell reconstitution after alpha-beta-depleted transplantation in children. The CDR3 runs 17 residues. Germline values: CDR1 DFQATT, CDR2 SNEGSKA (reference sequence). Trimming took 1 base from V and 5 from J; bases not matched to a gene: 12. The receptor was derived from a human donor who donated a stem cell graft to a child with acute lymphoblastic leukemia. The specimen comprised PBMCs from the stem cell graft donor, sampled from the stem cell graft. The gene calls are TRBV20-1 and TRBJ2-5; 11 bases fit TRBD2. CDR3 amino acids: CSARGMSIAGGPETQYF. CDR3 nucleotides: TGCAGTGCTAGAGGGATGTCGATAGCGGGAGGGCCTGAGACCCAGTACTTC.